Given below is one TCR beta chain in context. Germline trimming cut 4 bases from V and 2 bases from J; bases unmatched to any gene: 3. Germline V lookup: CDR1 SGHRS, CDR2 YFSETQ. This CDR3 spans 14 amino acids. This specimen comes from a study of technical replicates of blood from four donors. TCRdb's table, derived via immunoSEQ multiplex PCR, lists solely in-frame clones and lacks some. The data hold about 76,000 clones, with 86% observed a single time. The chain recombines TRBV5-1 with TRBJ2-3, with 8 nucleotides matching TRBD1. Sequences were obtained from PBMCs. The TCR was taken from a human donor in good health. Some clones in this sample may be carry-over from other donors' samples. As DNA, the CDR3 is TGCGCCAGCAGCGCAGGGGGCTACACAGATACGCAGTATTTT. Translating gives CASSAGGYTDTQYF.